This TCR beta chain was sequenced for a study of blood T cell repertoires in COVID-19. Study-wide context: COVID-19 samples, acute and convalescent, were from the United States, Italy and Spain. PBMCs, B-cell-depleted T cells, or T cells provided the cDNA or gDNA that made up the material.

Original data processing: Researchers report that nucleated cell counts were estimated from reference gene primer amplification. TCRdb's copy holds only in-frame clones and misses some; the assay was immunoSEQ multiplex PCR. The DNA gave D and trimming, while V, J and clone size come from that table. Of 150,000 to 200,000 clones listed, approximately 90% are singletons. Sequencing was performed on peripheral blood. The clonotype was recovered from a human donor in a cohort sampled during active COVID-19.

The DNA for the CDR3 is TGTGCCAGCAGCTTGGGACTAGCGGTCTCCTACGAGCAGTACTTC. Its translation is CASSLGLAVSYEQYF. The rearrangement joins TRBV5-6 to TRBJ2-7; 9 bases are a match to TRBD2. The ends lost 0 bases at V and 0 bases at J; junction bases unmatched: 1. Germline V CDR1 and CDR2: SGHDT, YYEEEE. The CDR3 has 15 amino acids.